These 28 T cell receptor beta chains were all obtained from the same sample, sequenced in a study of T-cell memory formation after mild COVID-19. TCRdb re-called the 5' RACE reads through MiXCR, storing one row per CDR3 protein. The sample yields around 440,000 distinct CDR3 sequences, around a sixth seen once. Material: PBMCs or a T cell subset sorted from them (not recorded which). These receptors were obtained from an adult woman who had mild COVID-19 (a few samples of this study predate the infection). Cell type and time point are not known.

This clonotype was recorded many times. V usage is TRBV5-8 and J usage is TRBJ2-3; 7 bases match TRBD2. The J segment lost 10 bases and the V segment lost 2 bases, leaving 10 bases of the junction unmatched. Germline lookup yields CDR1 SGHTS and CDR2 YDEGEE. The CDR3 runs 14 residues. CDR3 region: CASSLSVAGRAQYF. The CDR3 nucleotides read TGTGCCAGCAGCTTAAGCGTAGCGGGCAGGGCGCAGTATTTT.

This clonotype occurred a few times. This chain uses TRBV5-1 with TRBJ1-2; TRBD1 matches at 9 bases. The V gene end was trimmed by 5 bases and the J gene end by 3 bases; junction bases not matched to a gene: 5. CDR3 length: 14 amino acids. Germline V gene data show CDR1 as SGHRS and CDR2 as YFSETQ. The CDR3 is CASSGQGFYYGYTF. Here the CDR3 DNA reads TGCGCCAGCAGTGGACAGGGGTTTTACTATGGCTACACCTTC.

This clonotype occurred a few times. The J gene is TRBJ2-1, the V gene TRBV5-1, with a possible D match to TRBD1 (6 bases). The CDR3 is 14 amino acids. Germline CDR1 SGHRS, CDR2 YFSETQ. The germline V and J ends were trimmed by 3 bases and 8 bases, with 15 bases remaining between them. CDR3 loop: CASSSAQGLDEQFF. The CDR3 region has the DNA TGCGCCAGCAGCTCCGCACAGGGCCTGGATGAGCAGTTCTTC.

There are a few counts of this clonotype. The J gene is TRBJ1-2, the V gene TRBV20-1; 7 bases fit TRBD1. The CDR3 loop spans 15 amino acids. From germline, CDR1 is DFQATT and CDR2 SNEGSKA (reference sequence). J lost 8 bases, V lost 1 base, and 13 bases had no gene match. The CDR3 protein is CSARAPGQARGGYTF. The CDR3 nucleotides read TGCAGTGCTAGAGCACCTGGACAGGCAAGGGGCGGCTACACCTTC.

A few counts support this clonotype. This chain uses TRBV7-2 with TRBJ2-7, with no clear D. V shed 5 bases and J shed 7 bases, with 9 bases lying between them. The CDR3 runs 11 residues. CDR1 is SGHTA and CDR2 is FQGNSA in the germline V gene. The CDR3 sequence is CASSPALEQYF. The DNA of the CDR3 is TGTGCCAGCAGCCCGGCTTTAGAGCAGTACTTC.

The chain couples TRBV15 to TRBJ1-4, with D unresolved. V dropped 1 base and J dropped 4 bases, with 13 bases sitting between them. The CDR3 runs 16 residues. The germline V gene has CDR1 LNHNV and CDR2 YYDKDF (reference sequence). DNA of the CDR3: TGTGCCACCAGCAGAGTAGAACAGCCGTTTAATGAAAAACTGTTTTTT. Its translation is CATSRVEQPFNEKLFF.

The sample holds a few counts of this clonotype. This chain joins TRBV9 and TRBJ2-1; 11 nucleotides agree with TRBD2. Germline values: CDR1 SGDLS, CDR2 YYNGEE. The junction had 6 bases not matched to a gene; V was cut back by 0 bases and J by 7 bases. The CDR3 runs to 16 residues. CDR3 amino acids: CASSVVGIAGGNEQFF. CDR3 nucleotide sequence: TGTGCCAGCAGCGTAGTGGGAATAGCGGGGGGGAATGAGCAGTTCTTC.

The V and J genes are TRBV12-3 or TRBV12-4 and TRBJ2-7; 8 nucleotides match TRBD1. The CDR3 has 16 amino acids. V shed 6 bases, J shed 3 bases, and the junction held 13 bases outside the gene matches. The CDR3 bases are TGTGCCAGCAGCTCACACCACGGGACAGGCCTCTACGAGCAGTACTTC. Encoded protein: CASSSHHGTGLYEQYF.

This clonotype was seen a handful of times. The chain links TRBV20-1 to TRBJ1-2, with 8 bases fitting TRBD1. V dropped 6 bases and J dropped 7; count of bases not matched to a gene: 7. The germline V gene has CDR1 DFQATT and CDR2 SNEGSKA (reference sequence). This CDR3 is 12 amino acids long. CDR3 region: CSAIGQGAGYTF. The CDR3 DNA reads as TGCAGTGCCATCGGACAGGGAGCTGGCTACACCTTC.

V and J are TRBV5-1 and TRBJ2-2; a possible D gene is TRBD2 (6 bases). This CDR3 spans 16 amino acids. Germline values: CDR1 SGHRS, CDR2 YFSETQ. With 4 bases removed from V and 6 bases from J, the gap between germline ends came to 19 bases. DNA of the CDR3: TGCGCCAGCAGCCCGTCGGGGGTTGGAAACCCCGGGGAGCTGTTTTTT. This translates into CASSPSGVGNPGELFF.

The sample holds a few counts of this clonotype. V gene TRBV7-6 combines with J gene TRBJ2-7; D is unresolved. Germline CDR1 is SGHVS and CDR2 is FNYEAQ. Trimming took off 1 base at V and 6 bases at J, with 7 bases between the two ends. This CDR3 has 12 amino acids. In nucleotides, the CDR3 is TGTGCCAGCAGCTTAGAAGTCCGCGAGCAGTACTTC. This translates into CASSLEVREQYF.

The rearrangement joins TRBV4-1 to TRBJ2-1, with 10 bases matching TRBD2. Germline assignment: CDR1 MGHRA and CDR2 YSYEKL. CDR3 length: 15 residues. Trimming took 0 bases from V and 13 from J; bases not matched to a gene: 9. The CDR3 DNA follows: TGCGCCAGCAGCCAAGACCGACGGCTAGCGGGGGCCCAGTTCTTC. Amino acids: CASSQDRRLAGAQFF.

This clonotype was seen a handful of times. The chain couples TRBV12-3 or TRBV12-4 to TRBJ1-2, with 7 nucleotides matching TRBD1. There are 13 residues in the CDR3. V was pared by 4 bases and J by 5 bases, with 4 bases of the junction left unmatched. CDR3 protein: CASSSDREYGYTF. The CDR3 nucleotides read TGTGCCAGCAGTTCCGACAGGGAGTATGGCTACACCTTC.

The chain has TRBV6-1 and TRBJ2-4; no reliable D call. Germline V lookup: CDR1 MNHNS, CDR2 SASEGT. There are 18 residues in the CDR3. The ends were cut back, 1 base at V and 0 bases at J, with 16 bases in the middle. The CDR3 DNA sequence: TGTGCCAGCAGTGAAGGGGGTGGTGTCAAGTTAGCCAAAAACATTCAGTACTTC. Translating it yields CASSEGGGVKLAKNIQYF.

This clonotype appeared a few times. The rearrangement uses TRBV5-1 and TRBJ2-3; the D is unclear. Trimming removed 3 bases at V and 6 bases at J, with 20 bases between. CDR1 SGHRS and CDR2 YFSETQ come from the germline V gene. The CDR3 consists of 16 residues. The CDR3 here is CASSYPSVGTQDTQYF. CDR3 DNA sequence: TGCGCCAGCAGCTACCCATCCGTGGGAACACAGGATACGCAGTATTTT.

This chain uses TRBV7-9 with TRBJ2-5; TRBD2 matches at 12 bases. The CDR3 covers 17 residues. V was clipped by 1 base and J by 3 bases; unmatched bases: 6. The germline V gene has CDR1 SEHNR and CDR2 FQNEAQ (reference sequence). CDR3 region: CASSLGTSGILKETQYF. The CDR3 coding sequence is TGTGCCAGCAGCTTAGGGACTAGCGGGATCTTGAAAGAGACCCAGTACTTC.

This clonotype turned up a few times. The chain has TRBV5-5 and TRBJ2-5; D is perhaps TRBD2 (6 bases). The length of the CDR3 is 15 residues. V lost 0 bases to trimming and J lost 1 base, with 10 bases between them. Germline V gives CDR1 SGHKS, CDR2 YYEKEE (reference sequence). The CDR3 DNA is TGTGCCAGCAGCTTGGGGCAGGGAGGCCAAGAGACCCAGTACTTC. Protein product: CASSLGQGGQETQYF.

This clonotype was found a few times. The genes are TRBV20-1 and TRBJ2-5; 12 nucleotides match TRBD2. Trimming cost V 6 bases and J 5 bases; bases outside gene matches: 13. This CDR3 is 16 amino acids long. Germline V gives CDR1 DFQATT, CDR2 SNEGSKA (reference sequence). The CDR3 region has the DNA TGCAGTGCACAGAGGGCTAGCGGGAGGGAGAAGGAGACCCAGTACTTC. Translation: CSAQRASGREKETQYF.

This rearrangement joins TRBV9 to TRBJ2-1; D not certain. Trimming took off 4 bases at V and 5 bases at J, with 16 bases between the two ends. CDR3 length: 15 amino acids. The germline CDR1 and CDR2 sequences are SGDLS and YYNGEE. The CDR3 DNA reads as TGTGCCAGCAGCCCCCGGGTAGCCCCAAACAATGAGCAGTTCTTC. As protein: CASSPRVAPNNEQFF.

The sample holds many counts of this clonotype. V is TRBV24-1 and J is TRBJ1-4, with TRBD1 matching over 8 bases. Germline trimming cut 6 bases from V and 5 bases from J; bases unmatched to any gene: 4. Per the germline V gene, CDR1 is KGHDR and CDR2 is SFDVKD. This CDR3 region has 14 residues. The CDR3 is CATSSTGENEKLFF. The CDR3 coding sequence is TGTGCCACCAGTTCGACAGGGGAAAATGAAAAACTGTTTTTT.

There are a few counts of this clonotype. The V call is TRBV29-1, the J call TRBJ2-7; D may be TRBD1 (6 bases). The germline CDR1 and CDR2 sequences are SQVTM and ANQGSEA. CDR3 length: 16 residues. Trimming pared 6 bases from V and 3 bases from J, leaving 24 bases between. CDR3 nucleotide sequence: TGCAGCGTCGGGACATGGCGAATTGCTGGGGGCTACGAGCAGTACTTC. It yields the protein CSVGTWRIAGGYEQYF.

This chain connects TRBV9 to TRBJ2-1; D gene ambiguous. The CDR3 spans 14 residues. The V end lost 0 bases, the J end lost 5 bases, and 9 bases lay between the germline ends. In germline, CDR1 is SGDLS, CDR2 YYNGEE. As DNA, the CDR3 is TGTGCCAGCAGCGTAGGACAAACGCACAATGAGCAGTTCTTC. Residues: CASSVGQTHNEQFF.

The chain employs TRBV7-9 and TRBJ2-7; no clear D gene. CDR1 is SEHNR, CDR2 FQNEAQ, per germline (reference sequence). Trimming left V 4 bases short and J 2 bases short, with 18 bases between. The CDR3 is 16 amino acids. CDR3 sequence reads: CASSSLRSQMPYEQYF. The CDR3 region has the DNA TGTGCCAGCAGCTCTCTCAGATCACAGATGCCCTACGAGCAGTACTTC.

The rearrangement links TRBV5-6 to TRBJ1-1; D perhaps matches TRBD1 (6 bases). V was clipped by 1 base and J by 5 bases, with 18 bases between them. The CDR3 covers 16 residues. Germline CDR1 SGHDT, CDR2 YYEEEE. The CDR3 nucleotides are TGTGCCAGCAGCTTGTATGGGGGGGCAGGAAATACTGAAGCTTTCTTT. Protein: CASSLYGGAGNTEAFF.

This clonotype has just a few counts. The genes are TRBV20-1 and TRBJ2-1, with 8 bases lining up with TRBD2. J gave up 8 bases and V 3 bases, and 15 bases lay outside the gene matches. In germline, CDR1 is DFQATT, CDR2 SNEGSKA (reference sequence). This CDR3 has 16 residues. The CDR3, as DNA: TGCAGTGCTAGGGAGTTCGGACTAGCCTCAGACTATGAGCAGTTCTTC. It translates to CSAREFGLASDYEQFF.

This clonotype was recorded a few times. The rearrangement joins TRBV7-8 to TRBJ2-3, with D uncertain. In germline, CDR1 is SGHVS, CDR2 FQNEAQ. There are 15 residues in the CDR3. V was shortened by 5 bases and J by 2 bases, with 14 bases between the two germline ends. CDR3 region: CASSRDSEVTDTQYF. The CDR3 DNA reads as TGTGCCAGCAGCCGCGACTCGGAAGTCACAGATACGCAGTATTTT.

V and J are TRBV20-1 and TRBJ2-3, with D tentatively TRBD2 (6 bases). The germline V gene encodes CDR1 DFQATT and CDR2 SNEGSKA (reference sequence). The CDR3 length is 14 residues. Between the trimmed V and J ends, which lost 6 bases and 4 bases, there was a span of 17 bases. CDR3 amino acids: CSARDWGSPDTQYF. CDR3 bases: TGCAGTGCCCGGGACTGGGGGAGCCCAGATACGCAGTATTTT.

This clonotype was counted a few times. CDR3 sequence reads: CASSWLAGNTDTQYF. For the CDR3, the DNA is TGTGCCAGCAGCTGGCTAGCGGGGAACACAGATACGCAGTATTTT. The gene calls are TRBV7-3 and TRBJ2-3, with 9 positions matching TRBD2. After removal of 4 bases from V and 2 bases from J, the junction contained 4 bases not matched to a gene. The CDR3 extends over 15 amino acids. CDR1 and CDR2 (germline): SGHTA, FQGTGA. Using reference TRBV7-3 and TRBJ2-3 for the parts outside the CDR3, the full variable domain is GAGVSQTPSNKVTEKGKYVELRCDPISGHTALYWYRQSLGQGPEFLIYFQGTGAADDSGLPNDRFFAVRPEGSVSTLKIQRTERGDSAVYLCASSWLAGNTDTQYFGPGTRLTVL.